This T cell receptor (beta chain) emerged from a study of identifying expanded T cells in peripheral blood. The study's findings and limits: Differentially abundant clones: roughly 1.2 between replicates, 16.4 at roughly 15 days, around 19 at four. Variance in clone template counts between two-week samples significantly increased with total template count across all healthy donors.

Using immunoSEQ multiplex PCR, the repertoire was profiled, and TCRdb retains in-frame clones only, with some absent. Here the sample spans roughly 100,000 clones, 88% being singletons. CDR1 MNHNS and CDR2 SASEGT come from the germline V gene. V was cut by 3 bases and J by 5 bases, with 16 bases left in between. CDR3 size: 15 residues. No infections or other immune events were documented during collection. About this clone: Its antigen is as yet unknown.

This clonotype was obtained from a person between 18 and 75 years old in good health. V is TRBV6-1 and J is TRBJ2-5, with D possibly matching TRBD2 (7 bases). Sequencing input: blood. This CDR3 is CASSESGGGGETQYF. DNA for the CDR3: TGTGCCAGCAGTGAGTCCGGAGGGGGAGGGGAGACCCAGTACTTC.